This T cell receptor (beta chain) was found in a study of Ad26.COV2.S vaccination and SARS-CoV-2 variants. As for the study in general: Donor got 5x10^10 or 1x10^11 viral particles of Ad26.COV2.S.

This clone was detected only a few times. Its antigen is not known. TCRdb's copy holds only in-frame clones and misses some; the assay was immunoSEQ multiplex PCR. The sample lists approximately 360,000 clones; about four fifths were seen once. The treatment is: around 19 received Ad26.COV2.S at low or high dose, single or two shots; 5 received placebo; per-sample allocation not given. Repertoires come from day 63 after the first vaccine or placebo injection. An adult aged 18-55 years in Boston served as the donor. CDR1 and CDR2 from the germline V gene are MNHNS and SASEGT. The CDR3 contains 14 residues. V was cut by 1 base and J by 4 bases, with 7 bases left in between. Notes on the study in general: Non-spike TCR breadth was similar in vaccine and placebo recipients. Assessments of TCR breadth and depth may have underestimated the total T cell responses.

The source material was peripheral blood, sampled in a trial of Ad26.COV2.S vaccine versus placebo. The chain combines TRBV6-1 with TRBJ2-2; D unresolved. The clonotype originates from a person between 18 and 59 years old who received the Ad26.COV2.S COVID-19 vaccine or a placebo. This CDR3 is CASSEGRLTGELFF. The CDR3 DNA reads as TGTGCCAGCAGTGAAGGCCGGCTCACCGGGGAGCTGTTTTTT.